The clone carrying this T cell receptor (beta chain) showed up just a few times. Its antigen is as yet unknown. This entry comes from a study of identical twins. General observations from the study: Abundant cord blood beta clonotypes carried fewer insertions; memory repertoires showed none.

TCRdb reanalysed the 5' RACE reads using MiXCR and keeps one entry per CDR3 protein. The data show 500,000 or so distinct CDR3 sequences, roughly an eighth seen once. V shed 10 bases and J shed 1 base, with 21 bases lying between them. The CDR3 is 16 residues long. Per germline, CDR1 MDHEN and CDR2 SYDVKM. This sample also appeared in a second study, on yellow fever vaccine responses in identical twins.

The specimen sequenced was CD4+ T cells sorted from blood. The chain employs TRBV28 and TRBJ2-3, with D possibly being TRBD2 (5 bases). This receptor was taken from a woman younger than 30 in good health. The CDR3 reads CATSEDHLTGTDTQYF. The CDR3, as DNA: TGTGCCACCTCGGAGGACCACCTAACGGGCACAGATACGCAGTATTTT.